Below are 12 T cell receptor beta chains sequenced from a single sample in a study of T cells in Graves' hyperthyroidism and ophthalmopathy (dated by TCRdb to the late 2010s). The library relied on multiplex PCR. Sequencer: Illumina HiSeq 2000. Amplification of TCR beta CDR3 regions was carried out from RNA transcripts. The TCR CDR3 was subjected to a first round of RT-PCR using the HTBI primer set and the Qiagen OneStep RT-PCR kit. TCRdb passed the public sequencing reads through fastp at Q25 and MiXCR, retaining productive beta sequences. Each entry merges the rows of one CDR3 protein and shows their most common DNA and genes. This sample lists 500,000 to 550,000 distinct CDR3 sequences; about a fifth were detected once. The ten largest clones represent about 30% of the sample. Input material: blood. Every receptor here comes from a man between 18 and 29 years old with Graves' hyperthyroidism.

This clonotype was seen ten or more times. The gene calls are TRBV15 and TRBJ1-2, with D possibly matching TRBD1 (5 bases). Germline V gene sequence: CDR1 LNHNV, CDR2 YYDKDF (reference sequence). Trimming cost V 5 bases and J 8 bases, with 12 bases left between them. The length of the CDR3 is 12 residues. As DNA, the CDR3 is TGTGCCACCAGCGGGGGGGGGTACGGCTACACCTTC. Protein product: CATSGGGYGYTF.

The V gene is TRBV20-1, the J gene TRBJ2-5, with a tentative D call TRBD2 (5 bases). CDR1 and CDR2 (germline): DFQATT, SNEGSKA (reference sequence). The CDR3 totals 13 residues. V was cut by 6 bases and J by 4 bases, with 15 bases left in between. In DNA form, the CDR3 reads TGCAGTGCCCCTAGAGGAGGTGGAGAGACCCAGTACTTC. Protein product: CSAPRGGGETQYF.

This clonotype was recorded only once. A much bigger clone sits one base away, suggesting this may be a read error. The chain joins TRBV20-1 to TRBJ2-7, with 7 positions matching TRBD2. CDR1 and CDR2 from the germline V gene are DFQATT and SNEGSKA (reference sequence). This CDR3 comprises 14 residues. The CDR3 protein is CSSSSGRNSYEQYF. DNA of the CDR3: TGCAGTTCTAGTTCCGGGAGGAACTCCTACGAGCAGTACTTC.

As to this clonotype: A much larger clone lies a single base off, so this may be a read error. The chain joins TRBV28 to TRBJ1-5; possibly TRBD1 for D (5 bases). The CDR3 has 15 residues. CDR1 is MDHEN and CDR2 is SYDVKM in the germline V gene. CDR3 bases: TGTGCCAGCAGTTTAAGACAGTCTAGCAATCAGCCCCCGCATTTT. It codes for CASSLRQSSNQPPHF.

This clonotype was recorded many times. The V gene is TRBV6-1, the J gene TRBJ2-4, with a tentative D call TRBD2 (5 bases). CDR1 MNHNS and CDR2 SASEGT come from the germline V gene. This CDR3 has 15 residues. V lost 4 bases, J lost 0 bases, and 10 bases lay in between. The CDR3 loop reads CASSAPGLAKNIQYF. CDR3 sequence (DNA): TGTGCCAGCAGTGCTCCGGGGTTAGCCAAAAACATTCAGTACTTC.

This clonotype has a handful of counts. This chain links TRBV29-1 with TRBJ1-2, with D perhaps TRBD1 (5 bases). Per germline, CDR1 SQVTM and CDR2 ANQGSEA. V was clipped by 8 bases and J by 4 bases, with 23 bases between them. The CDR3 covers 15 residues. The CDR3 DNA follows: TGCAGCACCCCTCGGGGGACGGATCCATTCTATGGCTACACCTTC. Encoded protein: CSTPRGTDPFYGYTF. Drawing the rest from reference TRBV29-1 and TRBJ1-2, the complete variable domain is SAVISQKPSRDICQRGTSLTIQCQVDSQVTMMFWYRQQPGQSLTLIATANQGSEATYESGFVIDKFPISRPNLTFSTLTVSNMSPEDSSIYLCSTPRGTDPFYGYTFGSGTRLTVV.

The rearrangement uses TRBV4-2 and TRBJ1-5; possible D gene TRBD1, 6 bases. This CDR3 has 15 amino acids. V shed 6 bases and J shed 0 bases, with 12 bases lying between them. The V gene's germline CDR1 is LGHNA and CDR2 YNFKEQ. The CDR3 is CASRRGIHSNQPQHF. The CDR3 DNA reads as TGTGCCAGCAGGAGGGGGATTCATAGCAATCAGCCCCAGCATTTT.

CDR3 protein: CATGQGVTYEQYF. CDR3 in DNA: TGTGCCACGGGACAGGGGGTCACCTACGAGCAGTACTTC. The rearrangement uses TRBV10-3 and TRBJ2-7; TRBD1 aligns across 11 bases. Germline values: CDR1 ENHRY, CDR2 SYGVKD. The CDR3 totals 13 residues. The J segment lost 2 bases and the V segment lost 10 bases, leaving 4 bases of the junction unmatched.

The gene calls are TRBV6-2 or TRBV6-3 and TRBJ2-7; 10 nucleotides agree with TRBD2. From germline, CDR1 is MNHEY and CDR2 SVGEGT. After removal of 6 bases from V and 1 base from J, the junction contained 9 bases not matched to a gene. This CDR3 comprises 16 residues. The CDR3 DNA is TGTGCCAGCAGCCGGACGACTAGCGGGCCTTCCTACGAGCAGTACTTC. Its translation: CASSRTTSGPSYEQYF.

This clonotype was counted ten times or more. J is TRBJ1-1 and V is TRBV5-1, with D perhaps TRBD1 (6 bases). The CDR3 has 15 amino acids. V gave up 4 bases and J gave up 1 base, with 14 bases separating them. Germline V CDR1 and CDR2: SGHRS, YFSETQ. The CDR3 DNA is TGCGCCAGCAGCCGAGGGGGACCTCAGAACACTGAAGCTTTCTTT. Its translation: CASSRGGPQNTEAFF. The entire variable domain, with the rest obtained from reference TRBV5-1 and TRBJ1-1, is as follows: KAGVTQTPRYLIKTRGQQVTLSCSPISGHRSVSWYQQTPGQGLQFLFEYFSETQRNKGNFPGRFSGRQFSNSRSEMNVSTLELGDSALYLCASSRGGPQNTEAFFGQGTRLTVV.

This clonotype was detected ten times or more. CDR3 coding DNA: TGTGCCACCAGTGATGGACCGGGGGAACTGTTTTTT. Translation gives CATSDGPGELFF. This chain uses TRBV24-1 with TRBJ1-4; TRBD1 is a possible D gene (5 bases). Looked up from germline, CDR1 is KGHDR and CDR2 is SFDVKD. The V and J ends lost 3 bases and 12 bases respectively, with 10 bases between them. This CDR3 is built from 12 residues.

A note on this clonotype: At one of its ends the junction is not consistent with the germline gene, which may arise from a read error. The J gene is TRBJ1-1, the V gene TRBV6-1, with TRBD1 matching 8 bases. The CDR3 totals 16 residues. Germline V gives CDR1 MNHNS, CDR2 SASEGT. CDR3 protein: CASSRTGSRLNTDAFF. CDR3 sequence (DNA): TGTGCCAGCAGCCGGACAGGGAGTCGACTGAACACTGATGCTTTCTTT.